Shown below are 24 T cell receptor beta chains from a single sample sequenced in a study of T cell repertoires in cytomegalovirus infection. TCRdb itself ran the reads through MiXCR, one entry per CDR3 protein. The sample includes some 220,000 distinct CDR3 sequences, about 12% seen only once; the top ten take approximately 1.6%. The material sequenced was PBMCs. Receptors were obtained from a human donor in good health (CMV status not recorded). Some clones in this sample may be carry-over from other donors' samples.

This clonotype has a count of ten or more. The chain uses TRBV7-2 and TRBJ2-1; the match to TRBD2 covers 12 bases. Germline CDR1 reads SGHTA; CDR2 reads FQGNSA. Trimming cost V 5 bases and J 1 base; bases outside gene matches: 15. This CDR3 region has 20 residues. This CDR3 reads CASSRGGGRLAGGSYNEQFF. For the CDR3, the DNA is TGTGCCAGCAGCCGGGGGGGGGGTAGGCTAGCGGGAGGGTCCTACAATGAGCAGTTCTTC.

Ten or more counts support this clonotype. The rearrangement uses TRBV5-4 and TRBJ2-1; 9 positions match TRBD1. Germline V gene sequence: CDR1 SGHNT, CDR2 YYREEE (reference sequence). J lost 8 bases, V lost 3 bases, and 12 bases had no gene match. There are 16 residues in the CDR3. CDR3 DNA: TGTGCCAGCAGCTACACTGGATGGACAGGGGACGATGAGCAGTTCTTC. This gives the protein CASSYTGWTGDDEQFF.

This clonotype was recorded at least ten times. This rearrangement joins TRBV7-9 to TRBJ2-5, with D possibly being TRBD2 (6 bases). This CDR3 spans 11 amino acids. From germline, CDR1 is SEHNR and CDR2 FQNEAQ (reference sequence). V was trimmed by 10 bases and J by 7 bases, leaving 13 bases between them. The CDR3 DNA is TGTGCCACACCGGGAGAGGGGACCCAGTACTTC. Its protein is CATPGEGTQYF.

This clonotype was counted a few times. The chain carries TRBV4-2 and TRBJ2-1; 14 bases are a match to TRBD2. The CDR3 runs to 17 residues. With 4 bases clipped from V and 4 bases from J, the junction kept 6 bases outside the gene matches. Germline CDR1 and CDR2: LGHNA and YNFKEQ. The CDR3 sequence is CASSRGTSGGPYNEQFF. CDR3 DNA: TGTGCCAGCAGCCGGGGGACTAGCGGGGGACCATACAATGAGCAGTTCTTC.

This clonotype was recorded at least ten times. This rearrangement joins TRBV7-3 to TRBJ2-3; 13 nucleotides line up with TRBD2. There are 17 residues in the CDR3. V was pared by 7 bases and J by 5 bases, with 12 bases of the junction left unmatched. Germline lookup yields CDR1 SGHTA and CDR2 FQGTGA. The CDR3 region is CASTEGLAGAGEDTQYF. CDR3 sequence (DNA): TGTGCCAGCACCGAAGGACTAGCGGGGGCCGGGGAAGATACGCAGTATTTT.

The chain links TRBV5-5 to TRBJ2-3, with a possible D match to TRBD1 (5 bases). The germline V and J ends were trimmed by 0 bases and 0 bases, with 11 bases remaining between them. Looked up from germline, CDR1 is SGHKS and CDR2 is YYEKEE (reference sequence). This CDR3 region has 16 residues. This CDR3 reads CASSLGGASSTDTQYF. The CDR3 coding sequence is TGTGCCAGCAGCTTGGGGGGCGCCTCTAGCACAGATACGCAGTATTTT.

This clonotype was seen ten or more times. This chain connects TRBV6-5 to TRBJ2-2; no definite D call. Between the trimmed V and J ends, which lost 0 bases and 4 bases, there was a span of 6 bases. There are 14 residues in the CDR3. Germline loops: CDR1 MNHEY, CDR2 SVGAGI. In DNA, the CDR3 is TGTGCCAGCAGTTACTCTATAGGCACCGGGGAGCTGTTTTTT. It encodes CASSYSIGTGELFF.

This clonotype was picked up many times. The chain is built from TRBV6-1 and TRBJ2-4, with TRBD1 matching 9 bases. The V segment lost 6 bases and the J segment 6 bases; nucleotides outside the gene matches: 9. The CDR3 runs 15 residues. Germline V gene data show CDR1 as MNHNS and CDR2 as SASEGT. As DNA, the CDR3 is TGTGCCAGCAGCCACGGAGGGGACAGGGTAAACATTCAGTACTTC. This codes for CASSHGGDRVNIQYF.

The chain combines TRBV11-2 with TRBJ1-5, with D tentatively TRBD1 (5 bases). Germline loops: CDR1 SGHAT, CDR2 FQNNGV. This CDR3 region has 16 residues. V lost 1 base, J lost 4 bases, and 14 bases lay in between. The CDR3 DNA reads as TGTGCCAGCAGCTTAGGGTCAGGCAGGGTAAATCAGCCCCAGCATTTT. Amino acids: CASSLGSGRVNQPQHF.

This clonotype appeared many times. The chain has TRBV19 and TRBJ1-5, with 8 bases that match TRBD1. Germline CDR1 LNHDA, CDR2 SQIVND (reference sequence). The CDR3 extends over 17 amino acids. J was trimmed by 1 base and V by 3 bases; bases with no gene match: 8. CDR3 DNA: TGTGCCAGTAGTATCGTCGGACAGGGACGAAGCAATCAGCCCCAGCATTTT. It encodes CASSIVGQGRSNQPQHF.

The chain combines TRBV14 with TRBJ2-7; D is possibly TRBD1 or TRBD2 (5 bases each). V lost 2 bases to trimming and J lost 9 bases, with 14 bases between them. Per germline, CDR1 SGHDN and CDR2 FVKESK. This CDR3 has 13 residues. In nucleotides, the CDR3 is TGTGCCAGCAGCCAAACCCCGGGACCGAGGCAGTACTTC. This encodes CASSQTPGPRQYF.

The V and J genes are TRBV2 and TRBJ1-1; D not resolved. This CDR3 has 14 amino acids. The V gene's germline CDR1 is SNHLY and CDR2 FYNNEI. V dropped 11 bases and J dropped 8 bases, with 24 bases sitting between them. The CDR3 spells CAGHQTTTSGEAFF. CDR3 nucleotides: TGTGCCGGGCACCAAACTACCACGAGTGGCGAAGCTTTCTTT.

The table lists this clonotype with many counts. J is TRBJ2-7 and V is TRBV7-2, with TRBD1 matching 9 bases. The ends lost 3 bases at V and 2 bases at J; junction bases unmatched: 5. The CDR3 is made up of 15 amino acids. Germline V gene sequence: CDR1 SGHTA, CDR2 FQGNSA. The CDR3 coding sequence is TGTGCCAGCAGCTTTCGGACAGGGGTAACCTACGAGCAGTACTTC. Residues: CASSFRTGVTYEQYF. Filled out from reference TRBV7-2 and TRBJ2-7, the complete variable domain reads GAGVSQSPSNKVTEKGKDVELRCDPISGHTALYWYRQSLGQGLEFLIYFQGNSAPDKSGLPSDRFSAERTGGSVSTLTIQRTQQEDSAVYLCASSFRTGVTYEQYFGPGTRLTVT.

The table lists this clonotype with many counts. Here the CDR3 reads CASSLADTIYF. The CDR3 DNA reads as TGTGCCAGCAGTTTAGCGGACACCATATATTTT. This chain connects TRBV28 to TRBJ1-3, with no clear D. The germline CDR1 and CDR2 sequences are MDHEN and SYDVKM. The V and J ends lost 2 bases and 8 bases respectively, with 4 bases between them. This CDR3 has 11 amino acids.

This clonotype was recorded at least ten times. CDR3 loop: CASSIGDYNEKLFF. In DNA form, the CDR3 reads TGTGCCAGTAGTATAGGAGACTATAATGAAAAACTGTTTTTT. J is TRBJ1-4 and V is TRBV19, with D unresolved. Germline loops: CDR1 LNHDA, CDR2 SQIVND (reference sequence). V lost 1 base to trimming and J lost 4 bases, with 7 bases between them. The CDR3 sequence is 14 residues long.

This clonotype appeared many times. This sequence joins TRBV7-2 and TRBJ2-3, with D possibly TRBD1 on 6 matching bases. The CDR3 is made up of 16 amino acids. The ends were cut back, 4 bases at V and 0 bases at J, with 14 bases in the middle. Germline values: CDR1 SGHTA, CDR2 FQGNSA. The DNA for the CDR3 is TGTGCCAGCAGCTGGGACACCGAGGCTAGCACAGATACGCAGTATTTT. Translating gives CASSWDTEASTDTQYF.

This clonotype was observed at least ten times. The chain is built from TRBV19 and TRBJ2-2, with D perhaps assigned TRBD1 or TRBD2 (5 bases each). With 7 bases removed from V and 6 bases from J, the gap between germline ends came to 12 bases. Germline V lookup: CDR1 LNHDA, CDR2 SQIVND (reference sequence). The CDR3 runs to 13 residues. CDR3: CASNPGTPGELFF. The CDR3 DNA reads TGTGCCAGTAACCCTGGGACCCCCGGGGAGCTGTTTTTT.

J is TRBJ1-4 and V is TRBV6-2 or TRBV6-3; D unresolved. Germline V CDR1 and CDR2: MNHEY, SVGEGT. This CDR3 is built from 13 residues. Trimming took off 7 bases at V and 8 bases at J, with 14 bases between the two ends. CDR3 residues: CASKVQAVEKLFF. The CDR3 nucleotides read TGTGCCAGCAAAGTCCAGGCGGTGGAAAAACTGTTTTTT.

This clonotype was counted a few times. The chain couples TRBV24-1 to TRBJ2-1; perhaps TRBD1 as D (6 bases). CDR1 and CDR2 (germline): KGHDR, SFDVKD. This CDR3 comprises 15 residues. The ends were cut back, 7 bases at V and 0 bases at J, with 12 bases in the middle. The chain's CDR3 is CATSPGQNSYNEQFF. The DNA of the CDR3 is TGTGCCACCAGCCCCGGACAGAACTCCTACAATGAGCAGTTCTTC.

The gene calls are TRBV18 and TRBJ2-7, with 11 positions matching TRBD1. The length of the CDR3 is 15 residues. Trimming took 3 bases from V and 3 from J; bases not matched to a gene: 4. Germline-derived CDR1 and CDR2 are KGHSH and LQKENI. The CDR3 here is CASSPRTGGNYEQYF. The CDR3 coding sequence is TGTGCCAGCTCACCTAGGACAGGGGGCAACTACGAGCAGTACTTC. The full variable domain, rest sourced from reference TRBV18 and TRBJ2-7, is NAGVMQNPRHLVRRRGQEARLRCSPMKGHSHVYWYRQLPEEGLKFMVYLQKENIIDESGMPKERFSAEFPKEGPSILRIQQVVRGDSAAYFCASSPRTGGNYEQYFGPGTRLTVT.

This clonotype has just a few counts. The chain links TRBV10-3 to TRBJ2-5; D is unclear. CDR1 and CDR2 from the germline V gene are ENHRY and SYGVKD. V lost 0 bases and J lost 0, with 2 bases in between. The CDR3 extends over 13 amino acids. This chain's CDR3 is CAISESYQETQYF. The CDR3 nucleotides are TGTGCCATCAGTGAGTCTTACCAAGAGACCCAGTACTTC.

This clonotype appeared a few times. The chain is built from TRBV5-1 and TRBJ1-6; D is perhaps TRBD1 (5 bases). Germline-derived CDR1 and CDR2 are SGHRS and YFSETQ. This CDR3 region has 15 residues. V lost 0 bases and J lost 7, with 11 bases in between. CDR3: CASSLEPGGNSPLHF. CDR3 nucleotides: TGCGCCAGCAGCTTGGAGCCTGGGGGGAATTCACCCCTCCACTTT.

About this clonotype itself: A read error may explain this, as a much larger clone is one base away. V gene TRBV7-2 combines with J gene TRBJ1-5; D unclear. The CDR3 contains 15 residues. Germline-derived CDR1 and CDR2 are SGHTA and FQGNSA. The CDR3 sequence is CANSLVEGSNQPQHF. The CDR3, as DNA: TGTGCCAACAGCTTGGTAGAAGGGAGCAATCAGCCCCAGCATTTT.

The rearrangement joins TRBV29-1 to TRBJ2-2, with 7 bases aligning to TRBD1. Germline V CDR1 and CDR2: SQVTM, ANQGSEA. V was pared by 4 bases and J by 6 bases, with 5 bases of the junction left unmatched. This CDR3 is built from 13 residues. The CDR3, as DNA: TGCAGCGTTGTTCGGCAGGGGGCCGGGGAGCTGTTTTTT. Protein product: CSVVRQGAGELFF.